Listed below are T cell receptor beta chains from one sample, sequenced in a study of blood T cell repertoires in COVID-19. Libraries were prepared by immunoSEQ multiplex PCR; TCRdb keeps only in-frame clonotypes and omits some of them. The data hold some 240,000 clones, with about four fifths observed a single time. The sample was peripheral blood. These receptors originate from a woman aged 80 or over with COVID-19, enrolled during active disease. Both conserved end residues are part of each CDR3. A D gene is named only where the DNA matches it firmly. Expanded clones get a size class; other rows say once, few or many, or leave the size out.

j_gene | abundance | d_gene | v_gene | CDR3aa | CDR3nt
TRBJ2-1 | NA | TRBD2 | TRBV27 | CASRGSTSGNLYNEQFF | TGTGCCAGCAGGGGGTCGACTAGCGGGAACCTCTACAATGAGCAGTTCTTC
TRBJ1-3 | NA | TRBD1 | TRBV7-9 | CASSLVRGKPNTIYF | TGTGCCAGCAGCTTAGTCAGGGGGAAACCAAACACCATATATTTT
TRBJ2-1 | NA | NA | TRBV7-9 | CASSLEAHEQFF | TGTGCCAGCAGCTTAGAAGCCCATGAGCAGTTCTTC
TRBJ2-7 | NA | TRBD1 | TRBV5-1 | CASSSQGAGEQYF | TGCGCCAGCAGCTCCCAGGGGGCCGGGGAGCAGTACTTC
TRBJ1-5 | NA | TRBD1 | TRBV19 | CASSIWQGGRQPQHF | TGTGCCAGTAGTATTTGGCAGGGGGGACGTCAGCCCCAGCATTTT
TRBJ1-4 | few | NA | TRBV7-9 | CASSFLIGTTNEKLFF | TGTGCCAGCAGCTTCCTCATCGGTACAACTAATGAAAAACTGTTTTTT
TRBJ1-2 | NA | NA | TRBV20-1 | CSARDGYGYTF | TGCAGTGCGCGGGACGGCTATGGCTACACCTTC
TRBJ1-2 | NA | NA | TRBV13 | CASSATGLYGYTF | TGTGCCAGCAGCGCGACAGGACTCTATGGCTACACCTTC
TRBJ1-3 | NA | NA | TRBV18 | CASSPQEGSGNTIYF | TGTGCCAGCTCACCACAAGAGGGATCAGGAAACACCATATATTTT
TRBJ2-3 | NA | TRBD1 | TRBV18 | CASSDRGADTQYF | TGTGCCAGCTCGGACAGGGGAGCAGATACGCAGTATTTT
TRBJ1-2 | NA | NA | TRBV6-5 | CASSQRGSMRGYTF | TGTGCCAGCTCCCAGCGAGGGTCCATGAGGGGCTACACCTTC
TRBJ2-2 | NA | TRBD1 | TRBV18 | CASSRDRANTGELFF | TGTGCCAGCTCCCGGGACAGGGCCAACACCGGGGAGCTGTTTTTT
TRBJ2-2 | NA | NA | TRBV5-1 | CASSLYLAGGTGELFF | TGCGCCAGCAGCTTGTACTTGGCAGGGGGGACCGGGGAGCTGTTTTTT
TRBJ2-6 | once | NA | TRBV19 | CASSIVSLGANVLTF | TGTGCCAGTAGTATAGTCTCTCTGGGGGCCAACGTCCTGACTTTC
TRBJ1-2 | NA | TRBD1 | TRBV30 | CACPLDRVPYGYTF | TGTGCCTGTCCCCTGGACAGGGTGCCCTATGGCTACACCTTC
TRBJ1-2 | NA | NA | TRBV9 | CASSPLSTGSSYGYTF | TGTGCCAGCAGTCCATTATCAACAGGGTCTTCCTATGGCTACACCTTC
TRBJ2-5 | NA | TRBD2 | TRBV7-2 | CASSAAGTKETQYF | TGTGCCAGCAGCGCAGCGGGAACTAAAGAGACCCAGTACTTC
TRBJ1-2 | NA | NA | TRBV27 | CASSLTGLGYTF | TGTGCCAGCAGTTTAACAGGGTTAGGCTACACCTTC
TRBJ2-1 | NA | NA | TRBV27 | CASSLGGVPYNEQFF | TGTGCCAGCAGTTTAGGGGGCGTACCGTACAATGAGCAGTTCTTC
TRBJ1-1 | NA | NA | TRBV7-2 | CASSLGPGSEAFF | TGTGCCAGCAGCTTAGGCCCCGGGTCTGAAGCTTTCTTT
TRBJ2-7 | NA | NA | TRBV10-3 | CAISELPGQQYEQYF | TGTGCCATCAGTGAGTTACCGGGACAACAGTACGAGCAGTACTTC
TRBJ1-3 | NA | NA | TRBV7-9 | CASSTRGSGNTIYF | TGTGCCAGCTCCACTCGGGGCTCTGGAAACACCATATATTTT
TRBJ2-3 | NA | NA | TRBV5-1 | CASSTSSTDTQYF | TGCGCCAGCAGCACTTCTAGCACAGATACGCAGTATTTT
TRBJ1-4 | NA | NA | TRBV30 | CAWSRGDSQKLFF | TGTGCCTGGAGTAGGGGCGACAGTCAAAAACTGTTTTTT
TRBJ2-1 | NA | NA | TRBV2 | CASARRGTYNEQFF | TGTGCCAGCGCCCGGCGGGGCACCTACAATGAGCAGTTCTTC
TRBJ2-7 | NA | TRBD2 | TRBV6-2/TRBV6-3 | CASSLSSGRFEQYF | TGTGCCAGCAGTCTATCTAGCGGGAGATTCGAGCAGTACTTC
TRBJ2-7 | once | NA | TRBV3-1/TRBV3-2 | CASSQDWRGFYEQYF | TGTGCCAGCAGCCAAGATTGGCGGGGTTTCTACGAGCAGTACTTC
TRBJ1-5 | NA | NA | TRBV11-2 | CASSLTDGNQPQHF | TGTGCCAGCAGCTTAACTGATGGCAATCAGCCCCAGCATTTT
TRBJ1-4 | NA | NA | TRBV2 | CASRGQGYEKLFF | TGTGCCAGCAGAGGGCAGGGGTATGAAAAACTGTTTTTT
TRBJ1-1 | NA | TRBD1 | TRBV28 | CASLGQGPEAFF | TGTGCCAGCCTGGGACAGGGCCCTGAAGCTTTCTTT
TRBJ1-1 | NA | NA | TRBV14 | CASSQDRGTEAFF | TGTGCCAGCAGCCAAGACAGGGGAACTGAAGCTTTCTTT
TRBJ1-5 | NA | NA | TRBV27 | CASSPGEGLGNQPQHF | TGTGCCAGCAGTCCAGGGGAGGGGTTGGGCAATCAGCCCCAGCATTTT
TRBJ1-2 | once | NA | TRBV7-8 | CASSLARGKDYGYTF | TGTGCCAGCAGCTTAGCAAGGGGTAAAGACTATGGCTACACCTTC
TRBJ2-7 | NA | NA | TRBV28 | CASRIEGQLSYEQYF | TGTGCCAGCAGAATCGAAGGACAGCTTTCCTACGAGCAGTACTTC
TRBJ1-1 | NA | TRBD1 | TRBV24-1 | CATSDSTGEAFF | TGTGCCACCAGTGATTCGACAGGGGAAGCTTTCTTT
TRBJ2-5 | NA | TRBD2 | TRBV3-1/TRBV3-2 | CASSRGLAETQYF | TGTGCCAGCAGCCGCGGACTAGCGGAGACCCAGTACTTC
TRBJ2-1 | NA | TRBD2 | TRBV28 | CASSLRTSGRHNEQFF | TGTGCCAGCAGTTTGCGTACTAGCGGGAGGCACAATGAGCAGTTCTTC
TRBJ2-7 | NA | NA | TRBV11-1 | CASSHPGLQAYEQYF | TGTGCCAGCAGCCACCCGGGACTCCAAGCCTACGAGCAGTACTTC
TRBJ2-1 | NA | TRBD2 | TRBV10-1 | CASSEWASGGPGDEQFF | TGCGCCAGCAGTGAATGGGCTAGCGGGGGGCCAGGGGATGAGCAGTTCTTC
TRBJ2-2 | once | NA | TRBV7-3 | CASSFQANTGELFF | TGTGCCAGCAGCTTTCAGGCGAACACCGGGGAGCTGTTTTTT
TRBJ1-2 | NA | NA | TRBV3-1/TRBV3-2 | CASSQLYGYTF | TGTGCCAGCAGCCAACTCTATGGCTACACCTTC